This entry is about one TCR beta chain. Its antigen is unknown. The CDR3 loop spans 18 amino acids. Looked up from germline, CDR1 is ENHRY and CDR2 is SYGVKD. The V and J ends lost 0 bases and 0 bases, in that order; junction bases with no gene match: 6. These data belong to a study of beta chain features in type 1 diabetes. Overall study context: Taken together, all samples contributed around 100,000,000 examined sorted cells. The study, taken as a whole, reports: Among all four CD4+ subsets, Type 1 diabetes patients had TCRB CDR3s that were moderately but significantly shorter. VDJ junctions sequenced from type 1 diabetes patients showed fewer insertions and more deletions.

Sequencing targeted expressed TCRB transcripts, as all isolated RNA had been reverse transcribed. The average read count of naive, central memory and regulatory T cell samples was about 3.57 million. The method was immunoSEQ multiplex PCR; TCRdb's version includes in-frame clones alone and lacks a portion of them. This table has hundreds of thousands of clones, more than 65% appearing once. The gene calls are TRBV10-3 and TRBJ2-7; 12 positions agree with TRBD2. The TCR comes from a man aged 30 to 39 in good health. Input material: naive CD4+ T cells from blood. DNA of the CDR3: TGTGCCATCAGTGAGTCCGCTAGCGGGAGGGCTAGCTCCTACGAGCAGTACTTC. Its protein product is CAISESASGRASSYEQYF.